The rows below give T cell receptor beta chains drawn from one sample of a study of naive and memory T cell subsets. Using its own MiXCR run on the UMI-ligation and nested PCR reads, TCRdb lists one record per CDR3 protein. The sample lists about 99,000 distinct CDR3 sequences, more than 14% occurring once. Sequencing input: naive CD8+ T cells from blood. These receptors were taken from a human donor in good health. Each CDR3 is given without its conserved first and last residue. Fields, in order: clone size, V gene, J gene, CDR3 protein. Clone size, where shown, is once, few, many, or a class for clones that have expanded.

size: many
V: TRBV7-9
J: TRBJ1-6
CDR3: ASSLPLYSPLH

size: -
V: TRBV2
J: TRBJ2-7
CDR3: ASSEYPHYEQY

size: -
V: TRBV13
J: TRBJ2-7
CDR3: ASSLGQGTYEQY

size: few
V: TRBV28
J: TRBJ2-1
CDR3: ASSPRPYNEQF

size: many
V: TRBV20-1
J: TRBJ2-7
CDR3: SARDHGSPGYEQY

size: many
V: TRBV29-1
J: TRBJ1-6
CDR3: SVCEGQANSPLH

size: -
V: TRBV12-3/TRBV12-4
J: TRBJ1-1
CDR3: ASSPPAGDTEAF

size: -
V: TRBV14
J: TRBJ2-1
CDR3: ASSQVSGALNEQF

size: -
V: TRBV9
J: TRBJ1-1
CDR3: ASSEVTGYTEAF

size: few
V: TRBV7-9
J: TRBJ2-5
CDR3: ASSPDSQETQY

size: few
V: TRBV15
J: TRBJ2-5
CDR3: ATSRVTGQETQY

size: -
V: TRBV12-3/TRBV12-4
J: TRBJ1-2
CDR3: ASSLVPGPIEFYGYT

size: many
V: TRBV4-3
J: TRBJ1-6
CDR3: ASSQEPGVDSPLH

size: -
V: TRBV12-3/TRBV12-4
J: TRBJ2-7
CDR3: ASRLTGGEYEQY

size: -
V: TRBV15
J: TRBJ2-7
CDR3: ATSRGGTGSYEQY

size: -
V: TRBV9
J: TRBJ1-2
CDR3: ASSVATSNYGYT

size: many
V: TRBV20-1
J: TRBJ2-3
CDR3: SARVPGLASTDTQY

size: few
V: TRBV6-6
J: TRBJ2-1
CDR3: ASSYSGPSGEQF

size: few
V: TRBV19
J: TRBJ2-7
CDR3: ASSASGRGYEQY

size: few
V: TRBV7-9
J: TRBJ1-1
CDR3: ASSLGWQGARNTEAF

size: -
V: TRBV12-3/TRBV12-4
J: TRBJ1-1
CDR3: ASIRVGTGDTEAF

size: -
V: TRBV6-6
J: TRBJ2-1
CDR3: ASSWGVGSGNEQF

size: -
V: TRBV27
J: TRBJ2-3
CDR3: ASSLRTSGSGTDTQY

size: -
V: TRBV12-3/TRBV12-4
J: TRBJ1-4
CDR3: ASSSRGLNEKLF

size: few
V: TRBV20-1
J: TRBJ2-7
CDR3: SAILAGAISYEQY

size: -
V: TRBV4-3
J: TRBJ2-7
CDR3: ASSQDGSGPYEQY

size: few
V: TRBV28
J: TRBJ2-7
CDR3: ASSLMGGQRSSYEQY

size: -
V: TRBV7-8
J: TRBJ2-5
CDR3: ASRGLRGETQY

size: few
V: TRBV6-2/TRBV6-3
J: TRBJ2-1
CDR3: ASRSDRTDNEQF

size: many
V: TRBV7-9
J: TRBJ1-4
CDR3: ASSPQGTGATNEKLF

size: -
V: TRBV27
J: TRBJ2-3
CDR3: ASSSDLSPDTQY

size: many
V: TRBV12-3/TRBV12-4
J: TRBJ2-7
CDR3: ASRPGTGRHEQY

size: -
V: TRBV12-3/TRBV12-4
J: TRBJ2-2
CDR3: ASRRQGIYEELF

size: many
V: TRBV29-1
J: TRBJ2-1
CDR3: SVGDGGYNEQF

size: -
V: TRBV2
J: TRBJ2-3
CDR3: ASRPPGQENSQY

size: few
V: TRBV5-6
J: TRBJ2-1
CDR3: ASSLALTLGEQF

size: -
V: TRBV20-1
J: TRBJ2-5
CDR3: SARDVVGGPQETQY

size: -
V: TRBV15
J: TRBJ2-2
CDR3: ATSPRLNTGELF

size: few
V: TRBV19
J: TRBJ2-1
CDR3: ASSRAGTGGFDEQF

size: -
V: TRBV7-2
J: TRBJ2-1
CDR3: ASSSPTDRVEDEQF

size: -
V: TRBV10-3
J: TRBJ1-1
CDR3: ATTGDTNTEAF

size: -
V: TRBV29-1
J: TRBJ2-3
CDR3: SVVGVRGGDTQY

size: many
V: TRBV2
J: TRBJ2-4
CDR3: ASSPDIQY

size: -
V: TRBV6-2/TRBV6-3
J: TRBJ2-4
CDR3: ASSPGDNIQY

size: few
V: TRBV29-1
J: TRBJ1-1
CDR3: SVDLGQANPEAF

size: few
V: TRBV5-6
J: TRBJ1-5
CDR3: ASSLAGTGFNQPQH

size: -
V: TRBV7-9
J: TRBJ2-3
CDR3: ASGAGDGIDTQY

size: few
V: TRBV20-1
J: TRBJ2-7
CDR3: SARDIDRGLDEQY

size: -
V: TRBV7-9
J: TRBJ2-7
CDR3: ASSLGLGEGPNEQY

size: -
V: TRBV12-5
J: TRBJ2-1
CDR3: ASGDYNEQF

size: few
V: TRBV15
J: TRBJ2-5
CDR3: ATSPTRQFQETQY

size: few
V: TRBV5-1
J: TRBJ2-5
CDR3: ASSLVGSQETQY

size: few
V: TRBV12-3/TRBV12-4
J: TRBJ1-4
CDR3: ASSLLGTGGNEKLF

size: many
V: TRBV19
J: TRBJ2-1
CDR3: ASISRPGLAAEQF

size: few
V: TRBV4-3
J: TRBJ1-1
CDR3: ASSQRGQGPWVFTEAF

size: -
V: TRBV20-1
J: TRBJ1-2
CDR3: SATTGTYSSGYT

size: many
V: TRBV29-1
J: TRBJ2-1
CDR3: SVVLASYNEQF

size: -
V: TRBV19
J: TRBJ2-7
CDR3: ASSIVRGYEQY